This is a list of T cell receptor beta chains from one sample in a study of blood T cell repertoires in COVID-19. TCRdb's copy holds only in-frame clones and misses some; the assay was immunoSEQ multiplex PCR. The sample includes roughly 17,000 clones, about nine tenths of them seen just once. Sample: peripheral blood. Every receptor here comes from a human donor with active COVID-19. The donor label of this sample is uncertain. Each CDR3 is given with its conserved first and last residue. Fields, in order: V gene, J gene, CDR3 protein.

V gene: TRBV18
J gene: TRBJ1-3
CDR3 protein: CASSTGNGFGNTIYF

V gene: TRBV2
J gene: TRBJ2-5
CDR3 protein: CASSDIIKLVQETQYF

V gene: TRBV10-2
J gene: TRBJ1-2
CDR3 protein: CATLGTGQWYGYTF

V gene: TRBV21-1
J gene: TRBJ2-1
CDR3 protein: CASSKVGQGSYNEQFF

V gene: TRBV2
J gene: TRBJ2-1
CDR3 protein: CASIGLAGNNEQFF

V gene: TRBV6-5
J gene: TRBJ2-1
CDR3 protein: CATIDRVANEQFF

V gene: TRBV4-2
J gene: TRBJ2-1
CDR3 protein: CASSMGTTNNEQFF

V gene: TRBV19
J gene: TRBJ2-1
CDR3 protein: CASNIRDRENEQFF

V gene: TRBV6-5
J gene: TRBJ2-3
CDR3 protein: CASIEVAGGADTQYF

V gene: TRBV7-8
J gene: TRBJ1-4
CDR3 protein: CASSHLRAGTGGEKLFF

V gene: TRBV5-6
J gene: TRBJ1-2
CDR3 protein: CASTYRESNYGYTF

V gene: TRBV18
J gene: TRBJ1-4
CDR3 protein: CASSPTGDGEKLFF

V gene: TRBV7-9
J gene: TRBJ1-5
CDR3 protein: CASSPGTRNQPQHF

V gene: TRBV3-1/TRBV3-2
J gene: TRBJ1-2
CDR3 protein: CASSHQNRGGGYTF

V gene: TRBV7-2
J gene: TRBJ2-3
CDR3 protein: CASSLVSSGRGTDTQYF

V gene: TRBV9
J gene: TRBJ1-1
CDR3 protein: CASSVVTANTEAFF

V gene: TRBV19
J gene: TRBJ1-2
CDR3 protein: CASSIATADYGYTF

V gene: TRBV6-6
J gene: TRBJ1-3
CDR3 protein: CASRLHVSGNTIYF

V gene: TRBV9
J gene: TRBJ2-3
CDR3 protein: CASSERAGLADTDTQYF

V gene: TRBV6-6
J gene: TRBJ2-3
CDR3 protein: CASSYMSSTDTQYF

V gene: TRBV6-2/TRBV6-3
J gene: TRBJ1-2
CDR3 protein: CASSNAIGYTF

V gene: TRBV6-4
J gene: TRBJ2-5
CDR3 protein: CASSDSVQQETQYF

V gene: TRBV3-1/TRBV3-2
J gene: TRBJ2-1
CDR3 protein: CASSLQGSYVDEQFF

V gene: TRBV7-6
J gene: TRBJ2-5
CDR3 protein: CASSYGGLVQETQYF

V gene: TRBV6-1
J gene: TRBJ2-1
CDR3 protein: CASSGPGLKLLYNEQFF

V gene: TRBV19
J gene: TRBJ1-5
CDR3 protein: CASSMGQGGLFQPQHF

V gene: TRBV2
J gene: TRBJ1-2
CDR3 protein: CASRTLPGQGAQDGYTF

V gene: TRBV3-1/TRBV3-2
J gene: TRBJ1-1
CDR3 protein: CASSQGGFYGREAFF

V gene: TRBV5-1
J gene: TRBJ2-5
CDR3 protein: CASSSIPSQETQYF

V gene: TRBV16
J gene: TRBJ2-1
CDR3 protein: CASSQSTGGPYNEQFF

V gene: TRBV5-6
J gene: TRBJ2-5
CDR3 protein: CTAETQYF

V gene: TRBV19
J gene: TRBJ1-5
CDR3 protein: CASSLRTGGAGQPQHF

V gene: TRBV5-1
J gene: TRBJ2-7
CDR3 protein: CASSPRRGASYEQYF

V gene: TRBV6-2/TRBV6-3
J gene: TRBJ2-1
CDR3 protein: CASSTPEFFGGGSYNEQFF

V gene: TRBV25-1
J gene: TRBJ1-3
CDR3 protein: CASSRQGNTIYF

V gene: TRBV6-2/TRBV6-3
J gene: TRBJ2-3
CDR3 protein: CASSYSTSTDTQYF

V gene: TRBV18
J gene: TRBJ1-1
CDR3 protein: CASSPPLTQAFF

V gene: TRBV10-3
J gene: TRBJ1-6
CDR3 protein: CAISGTEVLSLHF

V gene: TRBV4-1
J gene: TRBJ1-5
CDR3 protein: CASSQASGRVINQPQHF

V gene: TRBV7-3
J gene: TRBJ1-2
CDR3 protein: CASSLVRAHGYTF

V gene: TRBV4-2
J gene: TRBJ2-7
CDR3 protein: CASSQAPSGDEQYF

V gene: TRBV7-2
J gene: TRBJ1-1
CDR3 protein: CASHSRGGVSRAFF

V gene: TRBV25-1
J gene: TRBJ1-5
CDR3 protein: CASSEGGAWGNQPQHF